The 7 T cell receptor beta chains presented below share a single source sample, sequenced in a study of technical replicates of blood from several donors. TCRdb's table, derived via immunoSEQ multiplex PCR, lists solely in-frame clones and lacks some. In the table there are roughly 70,000 clones, just over 90% of which are singletons. Sequenced material: T cells isolated from PBMCs. The origin of the receptors is a human donor in good health.

This chain joins TRBV2 and TRBJ2-1; TRBD2 matches 11 bases. The CDR3 is 16 amino acids. Trimming took 1 base from V and 2 from J; bases not matched to a gene: 1. Germline CDR1 reads SNHLY; CDR2 reads FYNNEI. The CDR3 nucleotides read TGTGCCAGCAGTGAAGGGGGACTAGCGGCCTACAATGAGCAGTTCTTC. Amino acid sequence: CASSEGGLAAYNEQFF.

This sequence joins TRBV11-3 and TRBJ2-1, with 8 bases lining up with TRBD2. Germline values: CDR1 SGHNT, CDR2 YENEEA. This CDR3 has 14 residues. V was pared by 1 base and J by 6 bases, with 2 bases of the junction left unmatched. The CDR3 DNA is TGTGCCAGCAGCTTAGTGGGGACTAGCAATGAGCAGTTCTTC. It yields the protein CASSLVGTSNEQFF.

V gene TRBV6-5 combines with J gene TRBJ2-1, with D possibly TRBD1 on 6 matching bases. CDR3 length: 15 amino acids. V was shortened by 6 bases and J by 9 bases, with 21 bases between the two germline ends. Germline V CDR1 and CDR2: MNHEY, SVGAGI. The CDR3 reads CASRPLGQPKFEQFF. As DNA, the CDR3 is TGTGCCAGCAGACCCTTAGGACAGCCGAAATTTGAGCAGTTCTTC.

In nucleotides, the CDR3 is TGCGCCAGCAGCTTTGGACAGGGCGATCAGCCCCAGCATTTT. It specifies CASSFGQGDQPQHF. The chain carries TRBV5-1 and TRBJ1-5; 8 nucleotides agree with TRBD1. Unmatched junction bases numbered 3, after V lost 2 bases and J lost 5 bases. This CDR3 spans 14 amino acids. Germline assignment: CDR1 SGHRS and CDR2 YFSETQ.

The V and J genes are TRBV9 and TRBJ1-2; 7 bases are shared with TRBD1. Germline CDR1 is SGDLS and CDR2 is YYNGEE. This CDR3 comprises 15 residues. J gave up 0 bases and V 4 bases, and 6 bases lay outside the gene matches. In DNA, the CDR3 is TGTGCCAGCAGCACCGGACAGGCGTCTAACTATGGCTACACCTTC. Protein: CASSTGQASNYGYTF.

DNA of the CDR3: TGTGCCAGCAGTTTAGCGGGACTGAACACCGGGGAGCTGTTTTTT. This gives the protein CASSLAGLNTGELFF. The genes are TRBV27 and TRBJ2-2; possibly TRBD2 for D (6 bases). Germline values: CDR1 MNHEY, CDR2 SMNVEV (reference sequence). Deletions cut 2 bases from V and 1 base from J, with 8 bases between. The CDR3 spans 15 residues.

The chain couples TRBV27 to TRBJ2-7; 8 bases map to TRBD1. Germline-derived CDR1 and CDR2 are MNHEY and SMNVEV (reference sequence). The CDR3 length is 14 residues. The J segment lost 2 bases and the V segment lost 8 bases, leaving 8 bases of the junction unmatched. This CDR3 is CASLSQGAPYEQYF. Here the CDR3 DNA reads TGTGCCAGCCTTTCCCAGGGGGCCCCCTACGAGCAGTACTTC.